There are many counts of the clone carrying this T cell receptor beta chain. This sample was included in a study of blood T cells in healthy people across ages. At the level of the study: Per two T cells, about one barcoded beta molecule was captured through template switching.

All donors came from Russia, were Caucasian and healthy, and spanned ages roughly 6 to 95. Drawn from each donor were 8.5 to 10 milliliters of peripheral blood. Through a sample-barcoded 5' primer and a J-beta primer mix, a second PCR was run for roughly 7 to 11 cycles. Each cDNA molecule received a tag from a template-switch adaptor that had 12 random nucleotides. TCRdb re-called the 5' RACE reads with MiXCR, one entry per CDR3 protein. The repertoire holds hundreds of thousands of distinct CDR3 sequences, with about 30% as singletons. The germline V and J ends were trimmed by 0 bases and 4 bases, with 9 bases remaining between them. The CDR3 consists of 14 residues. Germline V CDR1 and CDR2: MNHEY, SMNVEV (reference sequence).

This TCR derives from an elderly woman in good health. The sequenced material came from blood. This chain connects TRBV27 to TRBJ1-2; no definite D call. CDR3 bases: TGTGCCAGCAGTTTATCGAGTAGGGCCTATGGCTACACCTTC. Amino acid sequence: CASSLSSRAYGYTF.